A single sample gave rise to the 15 T cell receptor beta chains below, sequenced in a study of cytomegalovirus exposure and HLA in healthy donors. It was with 60 Vbeta and 13 Jbeta primers that the PCR ran. Assay: immunoSEQ multiplex PCR; the TCRdb copy retains only in-frame clones and omits some. The data show under 200,000 clones, over 80% seen once. The sequenced sample consisted of PBMCs. All receptors derive from a man between 35 and 55 years old in good health and CMV-seropositive.

The V call is TRBV5-4, the J call TRBJ2-3; TRBD1 matches 10 bases. Germline trimming cut 4 bases from V and 1 base from J; bases unmatched to any gene: 3. Germline CDR1 and CDR2: SGHNT and YYREEE (reference sequence). CDR3 length: 15 amino acids. The CDR3 sequence is CASSRTGGRTDTQYF. The CDR3 nucleotides read TGTGCCAGCAGCCGGACAGGGGGACGCACAGATACGCAGTATTTT.

V and J are TRBV27 and TRBJ1-1; no clear D gene. V lost 9 bases to trimming and J lost 1 base, with 18 bases between them. In germline, CDR1 is MNHEY, CDR2 SMNVEV (reference sequence). The CDR3 spans 15 residues. The CDR3 region is CASLLTVGGNTEAFF. As DNA, the CDR3 is TGTGCCAGTCTCCTTACTGTGGGAGGGAACACTGAAGCTTTCTTT.

This chain links TRBV6-5 with TRBJ2-5; TRBD1 might be the D (5 bases). Germline V gene sequence: CDR1 MNHEY, CDR2 SVGAGI. The CDR3 contains 14 residues. V lost 6 bases and J 7 bases, leaving 18 bases between the germline ends. CDR3 in amino acids: CASSSRTPQGTQYF. DNA of the CDR3: TGTGCCAGCAGCTCCCGGACACCCCAGGGGACCCAGTACTTC.

This clone was counted between two and nine times. This sequence joins TRBV4-1 and TRBJ1-2, with 7 bases matching TRBD1. J gave up 5 bases and V 6 bases, and 15 bases lay outside the gene matches. The CDR3 extends over 16 amino acids. The germline V gene has CDR1 MGHRA and CDR2 YSYEKL. This CDR3 reads CASSPKRGRWEYGYTF. In nucleotides, the CDR3 is TGCGCCAGCAGTCCTAAGAGGGGGCGTTGGGAGTATGGCTACACCTTC.

This clone appeared once. The gene calls are TRBV5-1 and TRBJ1-4, with no clear D. Germline CDR1 SGHRS, CDR2 YFSETQ. Trimming removed 4 bases from V and 0 bases from J, with 13 bases in between. This CDR3 is 16 amino acids long. The CDR3 region is CASSIGPRATNEKLFF. DNA for the CDR3: TGCGCCAGCAGCATTGGCCCCCGGGCAACTAATGAAAAACTGTTTTTT.

The V gene is TRBV14, the J gene TRBJ2-7, with D unclear. This CDR3 spans 12 amino acids. Looked up from germline, CDR1 is SGHDN and CDR2 is FVKESK. Trimming removed 5 bases at V and 9 bases at J, with 14 bases between. The CDR3 coding sequence is TGTGCCAGCAGCGGAGTTTTTCTGGTGCAGTACTTC. It codes for CASSGVFLVQYF. Based on the CDR3 plus reference TRBV14 and TRBJ2-7, the full variable domain is EAGVTQFPSHSVIEKGQTVTLRCDPISGHDNLYWYRRVMGKEIKFLLHFVKESKQDESGMPNNRFLAERTGGTYSTLKVQPAELEDSGVYFCASSGVFLVQYFGPGTRLTVT.

Ten or more counts support this clone. The rearrangement links TRBV2 to TRBJ2-2; no clear D gene. The CDR3 extends over 14 amino acids. Trimming removed 0 bases at V and 2 bases at J, with 4 bases between. CDR1 is SNHLY, CDR2 FYNNEI, per germline. This CDR3 is CASSEALNTGELFF. CDR3 sequence (DNA): TGTGCCAGCAGTGAAGCACTAAACACCGGGGAGCTGTTTTTT.

Points on this clone: The sample carries other DNA sequences with the same CDR3. This sequence joins TRBV7-9 and TRBJ1-2; TRBD1 might be the D (6 bases). The CDR3 is made up of 12 amino acids. V dropped 5 bases and J dropped 4 bases, with 8 bases sitting between them. Germline values: CDR1 SEHNR, CDR2 FQNEAQ (reference sequence). CDR3 DNA sequence: TGTGCCAGCAGCCCGGACAGCTATGGCTACACCTTC. Translating gives CASSPDSYGYTF.

The V call is TRBV6-4, the J call TRBJ2-5, with D possibly being TRBD1 (8 bases). Trimming removed 8 bases at V and 5 bases at J, with 18 bases between. Germline CDR1 and CDR2: MRHNA and SNTAGT. CDR3 size: 14 residues. In DNA form, the CDR3 reads TGTGCCAGCGGCAACCCACAGGGGGGGGAGACCCAGTACTTC. Translating gives CASGNPQGGETQYF.

The chain recombines TRBV5-4 with TRBJ1-2, with 8 nucleotides matching TRBD1. The ends lost 4 bases at V and 8 bases at J; junction bases unmatched: 16. The CDR3 runs 16 residues. The germline V gene has CDR1 SGHNT and CDR2 YYREEE (reference sequence). CDR3 region: CASSDPAGQGGSGYTF. As DNA, the CDR3 is TGTGCCAGCAGCGACCCGGCAGGACAGGGAGGAAGCGGCTACACCTTC.

This sequence joins TRBV4-3 and TRBJ2-5; 12 nucleotides align to TRBD2. This CDR3 region has 18 residues. The V gene's germline CDR1 is LGHNA and CDR2 YSLEER. With V trimmed by 1 base and J by 2 bases, 8 bases remained unmatched. The CDR3 region has the DNA TGCGCCAGCAGCCAAGTTGGCCTAGCGGGGGGGCGGCAAGAGACCCAGTACTTC. It is translated as CASSQVGLAGGRQETQYF.

The chain combines TRBV6-6 with TRBJ2-7; 9 bases are shared with TRBD1. V was pared by 0 bases and J by 3 bases, with 0 bases of the junction left unmatched. This CDR3 comprises 14 residues. Germline loops: CDR1 MNHNY, CDR2 SVGAGI (reference sequence). CDR3 DNA sequence: TGTGCCAGCAGTTACTCGGGACAGGGCTACGAGCAGTACTTC. The encoded protein is CASSYSGQGYEQYF.

The rearrangement joins TRBV5-1 to TRBJ2-3, with TRBD1 as a possible D gene (5 bases). V was cut by 1 base and J by 4 bases, with 7 bases left in between. This CDR3 region has 13 residues. Germline V gene sequence: CDR1 SGHRS, CDR2 YFSETQ. CDR3 nucleotide sequence: TGCGCCAGCAGCTTGCTCAGGGCAGATACGCAGTATTTT. It encodes CASSLLRADTQYF.

The chain has TRBV18 and TRBJ2-1, with 11 positions matching TRBD1. Germline lookup yields CDR1 KGHSH and CDR2 LQKENI. The CDR3 length is 15 residues. V shed 6 bases and J 8 bases; nucleotides not matched to a gene: 9. CDR3 nucleotide sequence: TGTGCCAGCTCCCTTGGGACAGGGGGTTTGGATGAGCAGTTCTTC. Protein product: CASSLGTGGLDEQFF.

V usage is TRBV7-9 and J usage is TRBJ1-2; 9 bases map to TRBD1. After removal of 1 base from V and 2 bases from J, the junction contained 5 bases not matched to a gene. The CDR3 length is 16 residues. CDR1 and CDR2 from the germline V gene are SEHNR and FQNEAQ (reference sequence). CDR3 in DNA: TGTGCCAGCAGCTTAGTTGGGACAGGGACCAACTATGGCTACACCTTC. The encoded protein is CASSLVGTGTNYGYTF.